The 17 T cell receptor beta chains in this list originate from one sample, sequenced in a study of T cells in Graves' hyperthyroidism and ophthalmopathy. RNA transcripts yielded amplified TCR beta CDR3 regions. During a first-round RT-PCR of the TCR CDR3, the HTBI primer set was used. TCRdb analysed the multiplex PCR reads with MiXCR anew, one entry per CDR3 protein. The sample carries hundreds of thousands of distinct CDR3 sequences, 13% recorded once. The source material was blood. The receptor set was obtained from a woman aged 18-35 years with Graves' hyperthyroidism.

The table lists this clonotype with a few counts. This chain connects TRBV6-1 to TRBJ2-5; the D gene is possibly TRBD2 (6 bases). This CDR3 comprises 16 residues. Per germline, CDR1 MNHNS and CDR2 SASEGT. The ends were cut back, 0 bases at V and 5 bases at J, with 16 bases in the middle. In DNA, the CDR3 is TGTGCCAGCAGTGAAGCCGGACGGGGCGGGGCGGAGACCCAGTACTTC. Protein: CASSEAGRGGAETQYF.

This sequence joins TRBV7-2 and TRBJ2-7, with D unclear. V was clipped by 2 bases and J by 3 bases, with 5 bases between them. Germline V gene data show CDR1 as SGHTA and CDR2 as FQGNSA. This CDR3 is 12 amino acids long. CDR3 DNA: TGTGCCAGCAGCTTACAGCACTACGAGCAGTACTTC. It codes for CASSLQHYEQYF.

This clonotype was counted a few times. The chain couples TRBV19 to TRBJ1-5; no clear D gene. The ends were cut back, 1 base at V and 1 base at J, with 8 bases in the middle. This CDR3 is 15 amino acids long. Germline CDR1 is LNHDA and CDR2 is SQIVND (reference sequence). For the CDR3, the DNA is TGTGCCAGTAGTATAGGGGTAACAAGCAATCAGCCCCAGCATTTT. Its protein product is CASSIGVTSNQPQHF.

This clonotype appeared many times. This chain links TRBV2 with TRBJ1-2; D is unresolved. CDR3 length equals 14 residues. Trimming pared 1 base from V and 4 bases from J, leaving 10 bases between. Per germline, CDR1 SNHLY and CDR2 FYNNEI. CDR3: CASSEGAWGYGYTF. The CDR3 coding sequence is TGTGCCAGCAGTGAAGGGGCCTGGGGCTATGGCTACACCTTC. Variable domain in full (rest from reference TRBV2 and TRBJ1-2): EPEVTQTPSHQVTQMGQEVILRCVPISNHLYFYWYRQILGQKVEFLVSFYNNEISEKSEIFDDQFSVERPDGSNFTLKIRSTKLEDSAMYFCASSEGAWGYGYTFGSGTRLTVV.

With regard to this clonotype: A single base separates this from a much larger clone, so it may be a read error. The chain couples TRBV20-1 to TRBJ2-2, with 11 bases matching TRBD1. Germline V gene sequence: CDR1 DFQATT, CDR2 SNEGSKA (reference sequence). The CDR3 loop spans 14 amino acids. The CDR3 region is CGAGDRGFGGELFF. The CDR3 coding sequence is TGCGGTGCTGGGGACAGGGGGTTCGGCGGGGAGCTGTTTTTT.

As concerns this clonotype: This may be a read error, as it is one base from a much larger clone. The genes are TRBV13 and TRBJ2-1, with D tentatively TRBD2 (6 bases). The CDR3 totals 16 residues. The germline V gene encodes CDR1 PRHDT and CDR2 FYEKMQ (reference sequence). The CDR3 protein is CASSAATGTPPYEQHF. The CDR3 region has the DNA TGTGCCAGCAGCGCCGCAACCGGGACTCCTCCATATGAGCAGCACTTC.

The chain couples TRBV15 to TRBJ1-2; weak D call: TRBD1 (5 bases). The CDR3 runs to 16 residues. V lost 0 bases and J lost 4, with 15 bases in between. Germline V CDR1 and CDR2: LNHNV, YYDKDF (reference sequence). The chain's CDR3 is CATSRDFRVGTYGYTF. CDR3 coding DNA: TGTGCCACCAGCAGAGATTTCAGGGTTGGTACCTATGGCTACACCTTC.

There are a few counts of this clonotype. DNA for the CDR3: TGTGCTAGTGGTTATTCAGCGGGTATCGTATACAATGAGCAGTTCTTC. It specifies CASGYSAGIVYNEQFF. V usage is TRBV12-5 and J usage is TRBJ2-1, with D maybe TRBD2 (6 bases). Trimming shortened V by 4 bases and J by 4 bases, and 17 bases separated the two germline ends. The CDR3 is made up of 16 amino acids. Germline V gene data show CDR1 as LGHNT and CDR2 as FRNRAP.

V gene TRBV24-1 combines with J gene TRBJ2-2, with D unresolved. Per germline, CDR1 KGHDR and CDR2 SFDVKD. The length of the CDR3 is 16 residues. Trimming left V 0 bases short and J 6 bases short, with 13 bases between. The CDR3 is CATSDLPPWAAGELFF. The CDR3 bases are TGTGCCACCAGTGATTTGCCCCCCTGGGCGGCCGGGGAGCTGTTTTTT.

As for this clonotype: Since a much larger clone is just one base distant, this may be a read error. The CDR3 does not end in the conserved phenylalanine or tryptophan, so this is likely a read error. In DNA form, the CDR3 reads TGTGCCAGCAGCGGGGGGGGGGGAAACTCGGGCACTGAAGCTTTCCTT. Amino acids: CASSGGGGNSGTEAFL. The chain carries TRBV7-3 and TRBJ1-1; a weak D match, TRBD1 (5 bases). The CDR3 has 16 amino acids. V was cut by 5 bases and J by 4 bases, with 20 bases left in between. Germline V CDR1 and CDR2: SGHTA, FQGTGA.

There are many counts of this clonotype. The chain has TRBV20-1 and TRBJ1-5; no firm D call. CDR1 is DFQATT and CDR2 is SNEGSKA in the germline V gene (reference sequence). CDR3 size: 18 residues. The V gene lost 0 bases and the J gene lost 3 bases, with 21 bases spanning the gap. CDR3 sequence (DNA): TGCAGTGCTAGAGATCATGGGAGGGCCCGACCGCTCAATCAGCCCCAGCATTTT. It yields the protein CSARDHGRARPLNQPQHF.

This clonotype was seen many times. The V and J genes are TRBV7-2 and TRBJ2-2; 9 nucleotides align to TRBD2. The CDR3 has 15 residues. V lost 2 bases, J lost 6 bases, and 4 bases stayed unmatched. Germline V lookup: CDR1 SGHTA, CDR2 FQGNSA. The CDR3 protein is CASSLRLAGPGELFF. The CDR3 nucleotides are TGTGCCAGCAGCTTAAGGCTAGCGGGACCCGGGGAGCTGTTTTTT.

The table lists this clonotype with a few counts. This sequence joins TRBV7-2 and TRBJ2-1, with 8 nucleotides matching TRBD2. V trimming: 1 base; J trimming: 9 bases; junction bases outside the gene matches: 8. The CDR3 contains 15 residues. Germline CDR1 reads SGHTA; CDR2 reads FQGNSA. The DNA for the CDR3 is TGTGCCAGCAGCTTAGTGAGGGGACTAGAGAGTGAGCAGTTCTTC. Residues: CASSLVRGLESEQFF.

This clonotype occurred many times. This chain uses TRBV9 with TRBJ2-7; the match to TRBD2 covers 7 bases. V dropped 5 bases and J dropped 2; count of bases not matched to a gene: 10. Germline V gene lookup returns CDR1 SGDLS and CDR2 YYNGEE. The CDR3 loop spans 15 amino acids. The CDR3 loop is CASSPRGVLTYEQYF. In nucleotides, the CDR3 is TGTGCCAGCAGTCCACGGGGGGTCTTGACCTACGAGCAGTACTTC.

This clonotype came up many times. The chain links TRBV7-2 to TRBJ2-7; 15 positions match TRBD2. The CDR3 is made up of 16 amino acids. CDR1 SGHTA and CDR2 FQGNSA come from the germline V gene. Trimming took 4 bases from V and 1 from J; bases not matched to a gene: 2. The CDR3 coding sequence is TGTGCCAGCAGCTCGGGACTAGCGGGAGGATCCTACGAGCAGTACTTC. As protein: CASSSGLAGGSYEQYF.

This clonotype was observed at least ten times. The J gene is TRBJ2-7, the V gene TRBV14; D remains ambiguous. The CDR3 length is 17 residues. Trimming cost V 0 bases and J 3 bases, with 18 bases left between them. The V gene's germline CDR1 is SGHDN and CDR2 FVKESK. CDR3 sequence (DNA): TGTGCCAGCAGCCAAGATCCGGTACGGTGGGTCGGCTACGAGCAGTACTTC. Translation: CASSQDPVRWVGYEQYF. Full variable domain (missing parts from reference TRBV14 and TRBJ2-7): EAGVTQFPSHSVIEKGQTVTLRCDPISGHDNLYWYRRVMGKEIKFLLHFVKESKQDESGMPNNRFLAERTGGTYSTLKVQPAELEDSGVYFCASSQDPVRWVGYEQYFGPGTRLTVT.

This clonotype was detected only a few times. V gene TRBV9 combines with J gene TRBJ1-5, with 7 nucleotides matching TRBD1. This CDR3 has 14 amino acids. J lost 3 bases, V lost 8 bases, and 8 bases had no gene match. Looked up from germline, CDR1 is SGDLS and CDR2 is YYNGEE. The DNA of the CDR3 is TGTGCCAGGACAGGGCGTCTTTTCAATCAGCCCCAGCATTTT. Translated, it gives CARTGRLFNQPQHF.